Listed here is a single T cell receptor (beta chain). This clonotype was found a few times. The antigen it recognizes is unknown. Base qualities are not provided; no much larger clone lies one nucleotide away. The data stem from a study of T-cell memory formation after mild COVID-19 (dated by TCRdb to the early 2020s). Turning to the overall study: TCR sequence clusters from the two donors were found to be largely donor specific. T-cell clones expanding and contracting after mild COVID-19 in a couple of donors were tracked by longitudinal TCRalpha and TCRbeta repertoire sequencing. Two young, previously healthy adult volunteers made up the cohort, one male and one female. General conclusions and limits of the study: From day 15 to 85, contracting clones showed balanced CD4/CD8 phenotypes, whereas a second wave of clones that expanded from day 15 to 37 leaned towards CD4+. SARS-CoV-2 specificity of the second-wave clones peaking on day 37 was not confirmed. Only a couple of mild cases were covered in the study, and larger cohorts including severe cases with pre-infection samples were considered necessary. Contracting CD4+ clones appeared mostly in the CM and EM memory subsets, whereas CD8+ clones were enriched in EMRA. Some responding clones were detected in pre-infection memory, suggesting pre-existing cross-reactive memory T cells joined the SARS-CoV-2 response.

Looking up the germline V gene yields CDR1 SNHLY and CDR2 FYNNEI. The CDR3 has 14 amino acids, counting the end cysteine and phenylalanine. The entry retains the CDR3 DNA only, 42 bases that are in frame from base 1. Ends trimmed: V by 6 bases, J by 7 bases; bases unmatched to a gene: 10. Ficoll-Paque density gradient centrifugation was the method used to isolate PBMCs. Sequencing took place on an Illumina NovaSeq 6000. TCRalpha and TCRbeta cDNA libraries were built by 5'RACE with constant-segment primers, adding sample barcodes and unique molecular identifiers. RNA was extracted from every sample with Trizol reagent. Libraries were amplified in two PCR steps, with a second sample barcode and Illumina TruSeq adapters added in the second step. The libraries were sequenced on an Illumina NovaSeq using 2 x 150 bp paired-end reads. The authors' pipeline ran thus. Demultiplexing of reads and collapsing into UMI-guided consensus sequences were performed with migec v1.2.7. Using mixcr v2.1.11, the UMI consensuses were aligned to TRA and TRB V and J templates and assembled into clonotypes. A clonotype was counted as expanded or contracted only if both edgeR and NoisET called the change significant, with noise models trained on biological replicates. edgeR calls used a false discovery rate-adjusted p below 0.01 and a log2 fold-change threshold of 1. PCA with hierarchical clustering of max-normalized trajectories of the 1000 most abundant clonotypes was used as exploratory dynamics analysis. Each responding clone was given a CD4 or CD8 phenotype based on the CD4+ and CD8+ repertoires, which had been sequenced separately. Clones were called with MiXCR by TCRdb after fastp trimmed the public reads at Q25, and only in-frame beta chains were retained. Each entry merges the rows of one CDR3 protein and shows their most common DNA and genes. V and J calls and clone size were set by TCRdb, not the authors. The sample data list around 340,000 distinct CDR3 sequences, and approximately 13% of these were observed just once. The top ten clones comprise over 20% of the sample.

The V gene is TRBV2 and the J gene is TRBJ2-7; 9 bases in the junction line up with TRBD1. The source of this sequence is a man in his late teens or twenties who had mild COVID-19 (a few samples of this study predate the infection). The sample titles of this study are shuffled in the database, so cell type and time point are left out; the donor was told from shared clones. Sequencing input: PBMCs or a T cell subset sorted from them (not recorded which). The nucleotide sequence reads TGTGCCAGCAGACCTACAGGGGGCGCGGATGAGCAGTACTTC. Its protein product is CASRPTGGADEQYF.